This TCR beta chain was recorded in a study of CD8 T cells in ankylosing spondylitis. Study-wide results and caveats: There were earlier reports of some motif variants in reactive arthritis synovial fluid and blood. The disease-linked clones had a CD8+ phenotype and low blood frequencies. About eight highly homologous variants made up a TCR beta motif that seemed to typify ankylosing spondylitis blood.

Using quantitative 5'-RACE with molecular barcodes, the authors made TCR beta libraries. TCRdb ran MiXCR on the 5' RACE reads and lists one entry per CDR3 protein. The top ten hold roughly 0.51% of the sample, which has some 800,000 distinct CDR3 sequences, roughly 10% seen once. Trimming removed 0 bases at V and 0 bases at J, with 6 bases between. CDR3 length equals 13 residues. Germline V gene lookup returns CDR1 DFQATT and CDR2 SNEGSKA (reference sequence). Comments on this clonotype: As yet, its antigen is unknown.

The rearrangement links TRBV20-1 to TRBJ2-7; unclear D gene. The sequenced material came from blood, either unsorted or a sorted T cell fraction (not recorded which). The TCR comes from a male donor with ankylosing spondylitis. The CDR3 protein is CSARDTVSYEQYF. The CDR3, as DNA: TGCAGTGCTAGAGACACAGTCTCCTACGAGCAGTACTTC.